Shown below are 9 T cell receptor beta chains from a single sample sequenced in a study of T cell changes during pregnancy in multiple sclerosis. Repertoires were generated with immunoSEQ multiplex PCR, while TCRdb's copy carries only in-frame clones and drops some. The sample records tens of thousands of clones, about 91% being singletons. Sequences were derived from CD4+ T cells from peripheral blood mononuclear cells, sampled after pregnancy. The receptors were gathered from a female donor in good health, enrolled as a control in a pregnancy study.

The genes are TRBV4-3 and TRBJ2-7; a possible D gene is TRBD2 (6 bases). CDR1 and CDR2 from the germline V gene are LGHNA and YSLEER. V lost 1 base and J lost 6, with 19 bases in between. The CDR3 is made up of 16 amino acids. CDR3: CASSQGWRGSLSEQYF. For the CDR3, the DNA is TGCGCCAGCAGCCAAGGGTGGAGGGGTTCTTTGTCCGAGCAGTACTTC.

The genes are TRBV6-1 and TRBJ1-5; maybe TRBD1 (5 bases). The V end lost 7 bases, the J end lost 5 bases, and 12 bases lay between the germline ends. Germline values: CDR1 MNHNS, CDR2 SASEGT. The CDR3 has 13 residues. The CDR3 spells CASKGAPDQPQHF. As DNA, the CDR3 is TGTGCCAGCAAAGGGGCGCCCGATCAGCCCCAGCATTTT.

The V call is TRBV11-2, the J call TRBJ2-2; D is unresolved. The CDR3 length is 15 residues. The V gene lost 0 bases and the J gene lost 1 base, with 6 bases spanning the gap. Germline V gene lookup returns CDR1 SGHAT and CDR2 FQNNGV. CDR3 sequence: CASSLDRKNTGELFF. In DNA, the CDR3 is TGTGCCAGCAGCTTAGACAGGAAGAACACCGGGGAGCTGTTTTTT.

This chain joins TRBV7-9 and TRBJ2-7, with D tentatively TRBD2 (5 bases). The V and J ends lost 5 bases and 1 base respectively, with 12 bases between them. The germline V gene has CDR1 SEHNR and CDR2 FQNEAQ (reference sequence). This CDR3 comprises 14 residues. The CDR3 DNA is TGTGCCAGCAGCCGCCCCGGGGTATCCTACGAGCAGTACTTC. Translating gives CASSRPGVSYEQYF. The full variable domain, with the rest looked up from reference TRBV7-9 and TRBJ2-7, is DTGVSQNPRHKITKRGQNVTFRCDPISEHNRLYWYRQTLGQGPEFLTYFQNEAQLEKSRLLSDRFSAERPKGSFSTLEIQRTEQGDSAMYLCASSRPGVSYEQYFGPGTRLTVT.

This clone was seen only once. The chain combines TRBV11-3 with TRBJ2-7, with D maybe TRBD2 (6 bases). This CDR3 region has 13 residues. Trimming took 1 base from V and 4 from J, leaving 8 bases between them. CDR1 is SGHNT, CDR2 YENEEA, per germline. This CDR3 is CASSLGGEYEQYF. CDR3 bases: TGTGCCAGCAGCTTAGGGGGGGAATACGAGCAGTACTTC. The entire variable domain, with the rest obtained from reference TRBV11-3 and TRBJ2-7, is as follows: EAGVVQSPRYKIIEKKQPVAFWCNPISGHNTLYWYLQNLGQGPELLIRYENEEAVDDSQLPKDRFSAERLKGVDSTLKIQPAELGDSAVYLCASSLGGEYEQYFGPGTRLTVT.

The chain joins TRBV11-2 to TRBJ1-6; tentative D call: TRBD1 (6 bases). Germline CDR1 and CDR2: SGHAT and FQNNGV. The V gene lost 4 bases and the J gene lost 10 bases, with 17 bases spanning the gap. The CDR3 extends over 15 amino acids. CDR3 sequence reads: CASSSNRDIGSPLHF. Written as DNA, the CDR3 is TGTGCCAGCAGCTCAAACCGGGACATAGGATCACCCCTCCACTTT.

This clone was seen a single time. V gene TRBV25-1 combines with J gene TRBJ2-2, with D perhaps TRBD2 (5 bases). Germline loops: CDR1 MGHDK, CDR2 SYGVNS. This CDR3 has 13 residues. Trimming stripped 8 bases from V and 3 bases from J, with 10 bases between. CDR3 sequence reads: CASGLLDTGELFF. The CDR3 coding sequence is TGTGCCAGCGGACTCCTTGACACCGGGGAGCTGTTTTTT.

V is TRBV4-2 and J is TRBJ2-7; no clear D. Looked up from germline, CDR1 is LGHNA and CDR2 is YNFKEQ. The V gene lost 1 base and the J gene lost 4 bases, with 11 bases spanning the gap. The CDR3 spans 14 residues. The CDR3 DNA follows: TGTGCCAGCAGCCAAGGGTTGAGCACTTACGAGCAGTACTTC. Its protein is CASSQGLSTYEQYF.

The V gene is TRBV7-2, the J gene TRBJ2-7; 11 bases are shared with TRBD2. The V gene end was trimmed by 5 bases and the J gene end by 6 bases; junction bases not matched to a gene: 6. The CDR3 loop spans 14 amino acids. From germline, CDR1 is SGHTA and CDR2 FQGNSA. For the CDR3, the DNA is TGTGCCAGCAGCAAACTAGCGGGAGTTCCCGAGCAGTACTTC. This sequence encodes CASSKLAGVPEQYF.